This section outlines one TCR beta chain sequence together with its context. Its antigen is currently unknown. These data come from a study of shared clonotypes between healthy human individuals. Original methodology: ImmunoSEQ yielded junction-only sequences lacking quality scores, so filtering differed. Assay used: immunoSEQ multiplex PCR; TCRdb lists only in-frame clones, some missing. Clone size and the V and J calls come from that table; the DNA yielded D and trimming. The table includes some 1,400,000 clones, roughly 96% detected once. Study findings and constraints: Despite large depth, sorted-subset datasets appeared incompletely sequenced.

The clonotype comes from a man aged 25 to 45 in good health. The sample taken for sequencing was naive CD4+ T cells sorted from blood. Subset noted: CD45RA+ positively selected.

The CDR3 region is CASSYERGRINEQFF. For the CDR3, the DNA is TGTGCCAGCAGTTACGAGAGGGGACGTATAAATGAGCAGTTCTTC. The chain joins TRBV6-6 to TRBJ2-1; perhaps D is TRBD1 or TRBD2 (5 bases each). V was cut by 2 bases and J by 7 bases, with 15 bases left in between. This CDR3 spans 15 amino acids. Germline assignment: CDR1 MNHNY and CDR2 SVGAGI (reference sequence).